Listed below are T cell receptor beta chains from one sample, sequenced in a study of regulatory T cells in long-lasting Graves disease. TCRdb reanalysed the multiplex PCR reads using MiXCR and keeps one entry per CDR3 protein. The sample consists of 500,000 or so distinct CDR3 sequences, approximately 15% of them appearing once. This same sample was also taken into another study, of T cells in Graves' hyperthyroidism and ophthalmopathy.

This specimen was peripheral blood mononuclear cells (PBMCs), taken at new diagnosis, from a patient treated with antithyroid drugs. The receptors here all came from a woman between 50 and 59 years old with Graves disease. Both conserved end residues are part of each CDR3. The order of the fields is J gene, V gene, D gene, clone size, CDR3 protein, CDR3 DNA. D genes are given only for firm matches. Clone size is not always given. Where it is, it says once, few, many or a class for expanded clones.

j_gene: TRBJ2-3; v_gene: TRBV28; d_gene: TRBD2; abundance: many; CDR3aa: CATLGLAGSLYTQYF; CDR3nt: TGTGCCACTTTGGGACTAGCGGGAAGCTTGTATACGCAGTATTTT
j_gene: TRBJ2-5; v_gene: TRBV10-2; d_gene: NA; abundance: NA; CDR3aa: CASSQSLVGETQYF; CDR3nt: TGCGCCAGCAGTCAGTCGCTAGTCGGAGAGACCCAGTACTTC
j_gene: TRBJ1-2; v_gene: TRBV7-8; d_gene: NA; abundance: NA; CDR3aa: CASSPFGDTIFYGYTF; CDR3nt: TGTGCCAGCAGCCCCTTTGGGGACACTATTTTCTATGGCTACACCTTC
j_gene: TRBJ2-2; v_gene: TRBV18; d_gene: TRBD1; abundance: many; CDR3aa: CASSPRTGTATGELFF; CDR3nt: TGTGCCAGCTCACCAAGGACAGGAACAGCCACCGGGGAGCTGTTTTTT
j_gene: TRBJ2-7; v_gene: TRBV7-9; d_gene: NA; abundance: many; CDR3aa: CASSMEGDYLYF; CDR3nt: TGTGCCAGCAGCATGGAGGGAGACTACCTGTACTTC
j_gene: TRBJ2-7; v_gene: TRBV2; d_gene: NA; abundance: NA; CDR3aa: CASSEALSPYEQYF; CDR3nt: TGTGCCAGCAGTGAGGCCCTTAGTCCCTACGAGCAGTACTTC
j_gene: TRBJ2-7; v_gene: TRBV18; d_gene: TRBD2; abundance: many; CDR3aa: CASSPPTSSEQYF; CDR3nt: TGTGCCAGCTCACCACCGACTAGCAGCGAGCAGTACTTC
j_gene: TRBJ2-2; v_gene: TRBV12-3/TRBV12-4; d_gene: TRBD2; abundance: few; CDR3aa: CASSLIRRGGGELFF; CDR3nt: TGTGCCAGCAGTTTAATTAGGCGGGGGGGCGGGGAGCTGTTTTTT
j_gene: TRBJ2-1; v_gene: TRBV6-2/TRBV6-3; d_gene: TRBD2; abundance: NA; CDR3aa: CASSSDQQSGSSYNEQFF; CDR3nt: TGTGCCAGCAGTTCAGACCAACAGAGCGGGAGCTCCTACAATGAGCAGTTCTTC
j_gene: TRBJ2-1; v_gene: TRBV18; d_gene: NA; abundance: many; CDR3aa: CASSPGGSHEQFF; CDR3nt: TGTGCCAGCTCACCTGGTGGCTCCCATGAGCAGTTCTTC
j_gene: TRBJ1-1; v_gene: TRBV20-1; d_gene: NA; abundance: many; CDR3aa: CSAQTAQGNTEAFF; CDR3nt: TGCAGTGCTCAAACTGCTCAGGGGAACACTGAAGCTTTCTTT
j_gene: TRBJ1-1; v_gene: TRBV5-1; d_gene: NA; abundance: NA; CDR3aa: CASSWGGLPNTEAFF; CDR3nt: TGCGCCAGCAGCTGGGGGGGCCTGCCGAACACTGAAGCTTTCTTT
j_gene: TRBJ1-5; v_gene: TRBV24-1; d_gene: NA; abundance: NA; CDR3aa: CATSPGNQPQHF; CDR3nt: TGTGCCACCTCTCCCGGCAATCAGCCCCAGCATTTT
j_gene: TRBJ2-3; v_gene: TRBV11-2; d_gene: NA; abundance: many; CDR3aa: CASSLGSTDTQYF; CDR3nt: TGTGCCAGCAGCTTAGGATCCACAGATACGCAGTATTTT
j_gene: TRBJ1-4; v_gene: TRBV12-3/TRBV12-4; d_gene: TRBD1; abundance: NA; CDR3aa: CASSFFGTEDEKLFF; CDR3nt: TGTGCCAGCAGTTTCTTCGGGACAGAAGATGAAAAACTGTTTTTT
j_gene: TRBJ2-1; v_gene: TRBV5-5; d_gene: TRBD2; abundance: many; CDR3aa: CASSGGGFGGNNEQFF; CDR3nt: TGTGCCAGCAGCGGGGGGGGGTTTGGAGGAAACAATGAGCAGTTCTTC
j_gene: TRBJ1-1; v_gene: TRBV10-1; d_gene: NA; abundance: many; CDR3aa: CASSGMNTEAFF; CDR3nt: TGCGCCAGCAGTGGGATGAACACTGAAGCTTTCTTT
j_gene: TRBJ2-4; v_gene: TRBV11-2; d_gene: NA; abundance: NA; CDR3aa: CASGGGTGFIQYF; CDR3nt: TGTGCCAGCGGGGGGGGGACAGGATTTATTCAGTACTTC
j_gene: TRBJ2-1; v_gene: TRBV2; d_gene: TRBD1; abundance: many; CDR3aa: CASSQSPGQGIGEQFF; CDR3nt: TGTGCCAGCAGTCAATCACCGGGACAGGGGATAGGCGAGCAGTTCTTC
j_gene: TRBJ2-5; v_gene: TRBV30; d_gene: TRBD2; abundance: many; CDR3aa: CAWSVQLGLAQLTQETQYF; CDR3nt: TGTGCCTGGAGTGTACAGCTTGGACTAGCGCAACTAACTCAAGAGACCCAGTACTTC
j_gene: TRBJ2-1; v_gene: TRBV12-3/TRBV12-4; d_gene: NA; abundance: many; CDR3aa: CASSLAQTDYNEQFF; CDR3nt: TGTGCCAGCAGTTTAGCGCAAACGGACTACAATGAGCAGTTCTTC
j_gene: TRBJ1-5; v_gene: TRBV27; d_gene: NA; abundance: NA; CDR3aa: CASSLLGRQPQHF; CDR3nt: TGTGCCAGCAGTTTACTGGGGCGTCAGCCCCAGCATTTT
j_gene: TRBJ1-6; v_gene: TRBV27; d_gene: NA; abundance: many; CDR3aa: CASSGLDSPLHF; CDR3nt: TGTGCCAGCAGTGGGTTGGATTCACCCCTCCACTTT
j_gene: TRBJ2-2; v_gene: TRBV7-3; d_gene: TRBD2; abundance: NA; CDR3aa: CASSSMSGSGSVYTGELFF; CDR3nt: TGTGCCAGCAGCTCCATGAGCGGTAGCGGGAGTGTCTACACCGGGGAGCTGTTTTTT
j_gene: TRBJ2-5; v_gene: TRBV28; d_gene: TRBD1; abundance: many; CDR3aa: CASSLPGQGLQTQYF; CDR3nt: TGTGCCAGCAGTTTACCGGGACAGGGGTTACAGACCCAGTACTTC
j_gene: TRBJ2-2; v_gene: TRBV5-1; d_gene: TRBD2; abundance: few; CDR3aa: CASSLVAGVVSGELFF; CDR3nt: TGCGCCAGCAGCTTGGTGGCGGGAGTGGTTTCCGGGGAGCTGTTTTTT
j_gene: TRBJ2-3; v_gene: TRBV28; d_gene: TRBD1; abundance: many; CDR3aa: CASKQQGARGTDTQYF; CDR3nt: TGTGCCAGCAAACAACAGGGGGCGCGGGGCACAGATACGCAGTATTTT
j_gene: TRBJ1-1; v_gene: TRBV2; d_gene: NA; abundance: many; CDR3aa: CAIREGENTEAFF; CDR3nt: TGTGCCATACGGGAGGGGGAGAACACTGAAGCTTTCTTT
j_gene: TRBJ2-1; v_gene: TRBV12-5; d_gene: TRBD2; abundance: many; CDR3aa: CASGLGGRLGSSYNEQFF; CDR3nt: TGTGCTAGTGGTTTAGGCGGGAGGTTAGGGTCCTCCTACAATGAGCAGTTCTTC
j_gene: TRBJ2-1; v_gene: TRBV6-1; d_gene: TRBD2; abundance: NA; CDR3aa: CASRTSGRNEQFF; CDR3nt: TGTGCCAGCAGGACTAGCGGGAGAAATGAGCAGTTCTTC
j_gene: TRBJ2-3; v_gene: TRBV7-8; d_gene: NA; abundance: many; CDR3aa: CASSLVGVDTQYF; CDR3nt: TGTGCCAGCAGCCTCGTCGGGGTGGATACGCAGTATTTT
j_gene: TRBJ2-3; v_gene: TRBV29-1; d_gene: NA; abundance: many; CDR3aa: CSVEGLGADTQYF; CDR3nt: TGCAGCGTTGAAGGGCTAGGTGCAGATACGCAGTATTTT
j_gene: TRBJ2-2; v_gene: TRBV10-3; d_gene: NA; abundance: few; CDR3aa: CAITGGKNTGELFF; CDR3nt: TGTGCCATCACTGGGGGCAAAAACACCGGGGAGCTGTTTTTT
j_gene: TRBJ2-7; v_gene: TRBV6-2/TRBV6-3; d_gene: TRBD2; abundance: NA; CDR3aa: CATMGGEGYEQYF; CDR3nt: TGTGCCACCATGGGAGGGGAAGGCTACGAGCAGTACTTC
j_gene: TRBJ2-5; v_gene: TRBV3-1; d_gene: NA; abundance: few; CDR3aa: CASSQGGFGVGKETQYF; CDR3nt: TGTGCCAGCAGCCAAGGAGGTTTCGGGGTGGGGAAAGAGACCCAGTACTTC
j_gene: TRBJ2-7; v_gene: TRBV27; d_gene: TRBD1; abundance: many; CDR3aa: CASSFLDRGGEQYF; CDR3nt: TGTGCCAGCAGTTTCCTGGACAGGGGGGGTGAGCAGTACTTC
j_gene: TRBJ2-3; v_gene: TRBV12-3/TRBV12-4; d_gene: NA; abundance: many; CDR3aa: CASGYTDTQYF; CDR3nt: TGTGCCAGCGGATACACAGATACGCAGTATTTT
j_gene: TRBJ1-5; v_gene: TRBV12-3/TRBV12-4; d_gene: NA; abundance: many; CDR3aa: CASSSWTANQPQHF; CDR3nt: TGTGCCAGCAGCTCATGGACAGCAAATCAGCCCCAGCATTTT
j_gene: TRBJ2-2; v_gene: TRBV12-3/TRBV12-4; d_gene: TRBD2; abundance: many; CDR3aa: CASRLLAPTGELFF; CDR3nt: TGTGCCAGCCGGTTACTAGCGCCGACCGGGGAGCTGTTTTTT
j_gene: TRBJ2-5; v_gene: TRBV28; d_gene: NA; abundance: many; CDR3aa: CASSTPGQGEVETQYF; CDR3nt: TGTGCCAGCAGTACGCCGGGGCAGGGGGAGGTTGAGACCCAGTACTTC
j_gene: TRBJ2-1; v_gene: TRBV28; d_gene: TRBD2; abundance: many; CDR3aa: CASSLAGLAGPYNEQFF; CDR3nt: TGTGCCAGCAGTTTGGCGGGACTAGCGGGACCCTACAATGAGCAGTTCTTC
j_gene: TRBJ2-7; v_gene: TRBV13; d_gene: TRBD1; abundance: few; CDR3aa: CASSRPYPGTGTNEQYF; CDR3nt: TGTGCCAGCAGCCGCCCATACCCCGGGACAGGGACGAACGAGCAGTACTTC
j_gene: TRBJ2-1; v_gene: TRBV28; d_gene: NA; abundance: many; CDR3aa: CASRKRRAIKGEQFF; CDR3nt: TGTGCCAGCAGGAAAAGAAGGGCAATTAAGGGTGAGCAGTTCTTC
j_gene: TRBJ2-5; v_gene: TRBV29-1; d_gene: NA; abundance: many; CDR3aa: CSVESLGPTLQETQYF; CDR3nt: TGCAGCGTTGAATCCCTAGGTCCCACTCTTCAAGAGACCCAGTACTTC
j_gene: TRBJ1-1; v_gene: TRBV6-4; d_gene: NA; abundance: NA; CDR3aa: CASSDIGQGLDTEAFF; CDR3nt: TGTGCCAGCAGTGACATAGGGCAGGGTCTAGACACTGAAGCTTTCTTT
j_gene: TRBJ2-7; v_gene: TRBV6-2/TRBV6-3; d_gene: TRBD2; abundance: NA; CDR3aa: CASSYSRAWLAGAYNEQYF; CDR3nt: TGTGCCAGCAGTTACTCAAGGGCTTGGCTAGCGGGAGCCTACAATGAGCAGTACTTC
j_gene: TRBJ1-6; v_gene: TRBV12-3/TRBV12-4; d_gene: NA; abundance: NA; CDR3aa: CASRPGAGGSPLHF; CDR3nt: TGTGCCAGCAGACCGGGAGCCGGAGGATCACCCCTCCACTTT
j_gene: TRBJ2-1; v_gene: TRBV14; d_gene: TRBD1; abundance: NA; CDR3aa: CASSQDWGTARSANEQFF; CDR3nt: TGTGCCAGCAGCCAAGATTGGGGGACAGCGCGAAGTGCCAATGAGCAGTTCTTC
j_gene: TRBJ2-2; v_gene: TRBV28; d_gene: NA; abundance: many; CDR3aa: CASSFGLDYTGELFF; CDR3nt: TGTGCCAGCAGTTTTGGGCTAGATTACACCGGGGAGCTGTTTTTT
j_gene: TRBJ2-3; v_gene: TRBV4-1; d_gene: TRBD1; abundance: many; CDR3aa: CASSQPWDREFTDTQYF; CDR3nt: TGCGCCAGCAGCCAACCCTGGGACAGGGAGTTCACAGATACGCAGTATTTT
j_gene: TRBJ2-3; v_gene: TRBV7-2; d_gene: TRBD1; abundance: NA; CDR3aa: CASSSLRTGHRGATDTQYF; CDR3nt: TGTGCCAGCAGCTCCTTACGAACCGGTCACAGGGGGGCCACAGATACGCAGTATTTT
j_gene: TRBJ2-7; v_gene: TRBV2; d_gene: NA; abundance: NA; CDR3aa: CASSANAEEQYF; CDR3nt: TGTGCCAGCAGTGCCAACGCGGAGGAGCAGTACTTC
j_gene: TRBJ2-2; v_gene: TRBV11-3; d_gene: NA; abundance: NA; CDR3aa: CASSLAPGKSRTGELFF; CDR3nt: TGTGCCAGCAGCTTAGCGCCAGGGAAAAGTCGGACCGGGGAGCTGTTTTTT
j_gene: TRBJ2-3; v_gene: TRBV29-1; d_gene: TRBD2; abundance: few; CDR3aa: CSVFRLAASTDTQYF; CDR3nt: TGCAGCGTTTTTCGACTAGCGGCTAGCACAGATACGCAGTATTTT
j_gene: TRBJ1-6; v_gene: TRBV3-1; d_gene: NA; abundance: few; CDR3aa: CASSQGETRRGSPLHF; CDR3nt: TGTGCCAGCAGCCAAGGAGAGACAAGGAGGGGTTCACCCCTCCACTTT